This TCR beta chain appears in the sequencing data of a study of T cell repertoires in cytomegalovirus infection. Study context: Through public TCR beta signatures, both CMV infection and matching HLA type were indicated.

Findings of the study overall: Carriage of CMV together with the relevant HLA was identifiable through cumulative public TCR beta family frequency. In two of eight donors, the top clonotype was HLA-C-restricted CMV-specific.

TCRdb called the reads again in MiXCR, with one record for every CDR3 protein. Here the sample spans 510,000 or so distinct CDR3 sequences, more than 25% being singletons. This clonotype was detected many times. The target antigen is unknown. The CDR3 consists of 15 residues. J lost 7 bases, V lost 6 bases, and 3 bases had no gene match. The germline CDR1 and CDR2 sequences are MNHEY and SVGAGI. This TCR derives from a human donor in good health (CMV status not recorded). Some clones in this sample may be carry-over from other donors' samples. V gene TRBV6-5 combines with J gene TRBJ2-1, with 16 bases matching TRBD2. Input material: PBMCs. This CDR3 reads CASSRGLAGGNEQFF. The DNA for the CDR3 is TGTGCCAGCAGCAGGGGACTAGCGGGAGGGAATGAGCAGTTCTTC.